One and the same sample provided the 7 T cell receptor beta chains below, sequenced in a study of Graves' ophthalmopathy and Graves' hyperthyroidism. Amplification targeted the TCR beta CDR3 regions, with RNA transcripts as the source material. The first round was an RT-PCR with HTBI primers, and the second round was a multiplex PCR. MiXCR was run by TCRdb on the multiplex PCR reads, yielding one entry per CDR3 protein. The data contain 200,000 to 250,000 distinct CDR3 sequences, around 28% of them singletons. Material for sequencing was peripheral blood. Receptors were obtained from a man aged 45-60 years with Graves' ophthalmopathy.

This clonotype was seen only a few times. The chain combines TRBV7-8 with TRBJ2-7, with D possibly TRBD1 on 6 matching bases. The V gene lost 4 bases and the J gene lost 10 bases, with 14 bases spanning the gap. The CDR3 is made up of 12 amino acids. Germline V CDR1 and CDR2: SGHVS, FQNEAQ. CDR3 loop: CASSSLIGTQYF. The CDR3 DNA is TGTGCCAGCAGCTCCCTTATCGGGACACAGTACTTC.

The sample holds many counts of this clonotype. The genes are TRBV6-6 and TRBJ2-2; weak D call: TRBD2 (6 bases). CDR3 length: 16 residues. V was cut by 6 bases and J by 0 bases, with 14 bases left in between. Germline V gene sequence: CDR1 MNHNY, CDR2 SVGAGI (reference sequence). DNA of the CDR3: TGTGCCAGCAGCCAAATTAGCGGTCCGAACACCGGGGAGCTGTTTTTT. Protein sequence: CASSQISGPNTGELFF.

This clonotype was recorded once. The chain recombines TRBV6-2 or TRBV6-3 with TRBJ1-1; D possibly corresponds to TRBD1 (6 bases). Germline V CDR1 and CDR2: MNHEY, SVGEGT. CDR3 length equals 13 residues. V was trimmed by 9 bases and J by 5 bases, leaving 16 bases between them. The CDR3 loop reads CASFSQGRTEAFF. In DNA, the CDR3 is TGTGCCAGTTTTTCTCAGGGGAGGACTGAAGCTTTCTTT.

This CDR3 reads CASSLEDRAETGELFF. As DNA, the CDR3 is TGTGCCAGCAGCTTAGAGGACAGGGCTGAGACCGGGGAGCTGTTTTTT. The V gene is TRBV11-2, the J gene TRBJ2-2; 8 bases agree with TRBD1. There are 16 residues in the CDR3. Germline-derived CDR1 and CDR2 are SGHAT and FQNNGV. After removal of 0 bases from V and 5 bases from J, the junction contained 5 bases not matched to a gene.

This clonotype occurred once. This chain joins TRBV27 and TRBJ1-2, with 11 bases fitting TRBD1. The ends lost 6 bases at V and 7 bases at J; junction bases unmatched: 7. The CDR3 length is 14 residues. The germline gives CDR1 MNHEY, CDR2 SMNVEV (reference sequence). This CDR3 reads CASRRTGGGPGYTF. DNA of the CDR3: TGTGCCAGCAGGAGGACAGGGGGCGGGCCTGGCTACACCTTC.

This clonotype was seen repeatedly, ten times or more. A junction end diverges from the germline sequence, so it may reflect a read error. The genes are TRBV6-1 and TRBJ2-7; D not resolved. Germline loops: CDR1 MNHNS, CDR2 SASEGT. The length of the CDR3 is 10 residues. CDR3 in amino acids: CASSDVTASF. CDR3 nucleotide sequence: TGTGCCAGCAGTGACGTTACCGCCTCCTTC.

DNA of the CDR3: TGTGCCAGCAGTTTTGTCGCTGCCGTCAGCATCGCCATGAACACTGAAGCTTTCTTT. It yields the protein CASSFVAAVSIAMNTEAFF. This chain connects TRBV12-3 or TRBV12-4 to TRBJ1-1, with no clear D. V was shortened by 3 bases and J by 0 bases, with 23 bases between the two germline ends. This CDR3 comprises 19 residues.